The sequence of this T cell receptor (beta chain) was determined in a study of OX40 agonist ivuxolimab in advanced cancers. About the research overall: Anti-PD-1, anti-PD-L1 or anti-CTLA-4 therapy given earlier was allowed, and approximately 40% had some.

Findings of the study overall: Certain nonresponding patients likewise had low normalized T-cell clonal expansion. Clonal expansion was seen in CD4+ and CD8+ blood T cells by week 6 at 0.1 to 3.0 mg/kg. Clonal expansion was among the lowest in partial responders at 0.1-3.0 mg/kg, especially CD8+.

Remarks on this clone: What it binds is unknown.

TCRdb's table, derived via immunoSEQ multiplex PCR, lists solely in-frame clones and lacks some. The sample has tens of thousands of clones, about 93% seen once. Per germline, CDR1 MDHEN and CDR2 SYDVKM. This CDR3 has 16 amino acids. Trimming stripped 5 bases from V and 5 bases from J, with 19 bases between. The chain joins TRBV28 to TRBJ1-5; D possibly corresponds to TRBD1 (6 bases). Specimen: CD4+ or CD8+ T cells sorted from blood, collected in a trial of the OX40 agonist ivuxolimab. This receptor was identified in an adult with an advanced solid tumor such as melanoma, head and neck, liver or kidney cancer. CDR3 protein: CASSQTGGAGYQPQHF. The CDR3 DNA reads as TGTGCCAGCAGTCAGACAGGCGGGGCCGGCTATCAGCCCCAGCATTTT.